This T cell receptor beta chain comes out of a study of cytomegalovirus exposure and HLA in healthy donors. Study context: Earlier work reported 100 million or so unique TCR beta sequences from about 200 million T cells. Study-wide results and limits: There was a cluster of highly shared sequence variants that was likely a sequencing artifact. Earlier analysis found most TCR beta V segments productive about 87% or about 30% of the time. One later analysis reportedly identified an Asian-associated ancestry cluster that showed fewer N-insertions than the approximately 710-donor mean.

With regard to this clone: Its antigen is currently unknown.

Amplification used 60 Vbeta primers and 13 Jbeta primers. Clones were sequenced by immunoSEQ multiplex PCR, and TCRdb holds only the in-frame ones, with some missing. Here the sample spans 200,000 or so clones, around 82% being singletons. The V end was cut by 6 bases, the J end by 1 base, with 9 bases between. The CDR3 is 13 amino acids. Germline CDR1 reads MNHEY; CDR2 reads SVGAGI. The sequencing sample was made of PBMCs. The sequence derives from a boy aged 5-17 years in good health and CMV-seronegative. V usage is TRBV6-5 and J usage is TRBJ1-1, with D tentatively TRBD1 (5 bases). CDR3 residues: CASSHGQNTEAFF. The DNA of the CDR3 is TGTGCCAGCAGCCACGGACAGAACACTGAAGCTTTCTTT.